This TCR beta chain was retrieved from a study of CD8 T cells in ankylosing spondylitis. CDR1 and CDR2 (germline): KGHDR, SFDVKD. V was pared by 0 bases and J by 0 bases, with 13 bases between. The CDR3 loop spans 18 amino acids. Overall study findings and caveats: Among TCR beta sequences, a motif of several highly homologous variants appeared characteristic of ankylosing spondylitis blood. Disease-linked clones had a CD8+ phenotype and relatively low frequency in peripheral blood.

Making the TCR beta libraries involved quantitative 5'-RACE with molecular barcodes. TCRdb processed the 5' RACE reads anew with MiXCR; each CDR3 protein has one entry. The sample lists fewer than 150,000 distinct CDR3 sequences, about 7.3% occurring once. The table lists this clonotype with many counts. What it binds is unknown. The sequence was collected from a female donor with ankylosing spondylitis or in good health (not recorded which). Sequencing was performed on blood, either unsorted or a sorted T cell fraction (not recorded which). The chain combines TRBV24-1 with TRBJ2-2; the D gene is possibly TRBD2 (5 bases). This chain's CDR3 is CATSDLPGVTANTGELFF. The CDR3 region has the DNA TGTGCCACCAGTGATTTGCCCGGGGTTACAGCGAACACCGGGGAGCTGTTTTTT.